These 23 T cell receptor beta chains were sequenced from one sample in a study of human T cells and chemical hapten exposure. TCRdb fed the RACE reads into MiXCR, producing one record per CDR3 protein. This sample has tens of thousands of distinct CDR3 sequences, with 10% to 11% found just once. Time point specified: pre-sensitization, week 0. Stated treatment: therapeutic diphenylcyclopropenone sensitization with weekly scalp DPC. The sample was whole blood, taken in connection with sensitization to the hapten diphenylcyclopropenone (DPC). Receptors were obtained from a woman aged 45-65 years with alopecia areata. Some clones in this sample may be carry-over from other donors' samples.

This clonotype was observed many times. The V and J genes are TRBV5-1 and TRBJ1-2, with unresolved D. Germline-derived CDR1 and CDR2 are SGHRS and YFSETQ. The CDR3 is 12 amino acids. V lost 0 bases to trimming and J lost 4 bases, with 4 bases between them. As DNA, the CDR3 is TGCGCCAGCAGCTTGGACGGCTATGGCTACACCTTC. Encoded protein: CASSLDGYGYTF.

This clonotype was seen once. This chain joins TRBV9 and TRBJ2-5; D is possibly TRBD1 or TRBD2 (5 bases each). Germline V gene data show CDR1 as SGDLS and CDR2 as YYNGEE. This CDR3 region has 16 residues. Trimming pared 0 bases from V and 5 bases from J, leaving 17 bases between. Here the CDR3 reads CASSVAMSQGGETQYF. For the CDR3, the DNA is TGTGCCAGCAGCGTAGCGATGTCTCAGGGCGGGGAGACCCAGTACTTC.

The J gene is TRBJ1-1, the V gene TRBV14, with a possible D match to TRBD1 (5 bases). This CDR3 is 15 amino acids long. The germline V and J ends were trimmed by 3 bases and 3 bases, with 14 bases remaining between them. Germline CDR1 and CDR2: SGHDN and FVKESK. CDR3 in DNA: TGTGCCAGCAGCCACCCGGCGGCAGGGTACACTGAAGCTTTCTTT. It specifies CASSHPAAGYTEAFF.

This clonotype has a count of ten or more. The chain joins TRBV6-2 or TRBV6-3 to TRBJ1-5; the D gene is possibly TRBD1 (6 bases). The V gene lost 2 bases and the J gene lost 3 bases, with 11 bases spanning the gap. The germline CDR1 and CDR2 sequences are MNHEY and SVGEGT. This CDR3 comprises 15 residues. In DNA, the CDR3 is TGTGCCAGCAGTTACAGGGGGATCGTCAATCAGCCCCAGCATTTT. It yields the protein CASSYRGIVNQPQHF.

This clonotype was observed many times. The chain uses TRBV6-2 or TRBV6-3 and TRBJ2-5, with 10 positions matching TRBD2. The CDR3 length is 18 residues. With 2 bases clipped from V and 5 bases from J, the junction kept 14 bases outside the gene matches. Germline loops: CDR1 MNHEY, CDR2 SVGEGT. The CDR3 DNA sequence: TGTGCCAGCAGTTACACCCCCGGCGGCGCGACTAGCGGGGAGACCCAGTACTTC. Amino acids: CASSYTPGGATSGETQYF.

In this sample, this clonotype turned up a few times. V gene TRBV30 combines with J gene TRBJ1-2, with D possibly matching TRBD1 (6 bases). Germline loops: CDR1 GTSNPN, CDR2 SVGIG (reference sequence). Trimming cost V 3 bases and J 4 bases, with 9 bases left between them. This CDR3 has 12 amino acids. CDR3 DNA sequence: TGTGCCTGGAGCGGACAGTCCTATGGCTACACCTTC. As protein: CAWSGQSYGYTF.

V and J are TRBV27 and TRBJ2-1; D is undetermined. The V end was cut by 3 bases, the J end by 8 bases, with 5 bases between. This CDR3 is 11 amino acids long. Germline CDR1 is MNHEY and CDR2 is SMNVEV (reference sequence). The DNA for the CDR3 is TGTGCCAGCAGTTTCCTAGATGAGCAGTTCTTC. It codes for CASSFLDEQFF.

This clonotype was detected many times. The V and J genes are TRBV11-2 and TRBJ2-5; 9 bases map to TRBD1. Per the germline V gene, CDR1 is SGHAT and CDR2 is FQNNGV. The V segment lost 0 bases and the J segment 2 bases; nucleotides outside the gene matches: 4. This CDR3 has 16 residues. The CDR3 region is CASSLDEDRGQETQYF. Written as DNA, the CDR3 is TGTGCCAGCAGCTTAGACGAGGACAGGGGACAAGAGACCCAGTACTTC.

This clonotype was observed at least ten times. V usage is TRBV18 and J usage is TRBJ1-6; TRBD1 matches at 10 bases. J gave up 10 bases and V 3 bases, and 9 bases lay outside the gene matches. Per the germline V gene, CDR1 is KGHSH and CDR2 is LQKENI. This CDR3 spans 16 amino acids. The CDR3 DNA sequence: TGTGCCAGCTCACCCGCCCGGACAGGGGGACGATCACCCCTCCACTTT. It is translated as CASSPARTGGRSPLHF.

This chain connects TRBV4-2 to TRBJ2-5; D is tentatively TRBD1 or TRBD2 (7 bases each). The length of the CDR3 is 15 residues. Germline values: CDR1 LGHNA, CDR2 YNFKEQ. The V gene lost 0 bases and the J gene lost 7 bases, with 15 bases spanning the gap. The CDR3, as DNA: TGTGCCAGCAGCCAAGATAGAGGGGAGGGGGCGACCCAGTACTTC. It encodes CASSQDRGEGATQYF.

This clonotype was detected ten times or more. V and J are TRBV5-5 and TRBJ2-1; 15 positions agree with TRBD2. With 5 bases clipped from V and 9 bases from J, the junction kept 9 bases outside the gene matches. Looked up from germline, CDR1 is SGHKS and CDR2 is YYEKEE (reference sequence). This CDR3 spans 16 amino acids. CDR3 sequence: CASSYGLAGGPVEQFF. CDR3 bases: TGTGCCAGCAGTTATGGACTAGCGGGAGGGCCGGTTGAGCAGTTCTTC.

This chain joins TRBV12-3 or TRBV12-4 and TRBJ2-5; maybe TRBD2 (5 bases). CDR3 size: 13 residues. V was pared by 7 bases and J by 3 bases, with 12 bases between. In DNA, the CDR3 is TGTGCCAGCATGCGAGGGCCGAAAGAGACCCAGTACTTC. Encoded protein: CASMRGPKETQYF.

V usage is TRBV18 and J usage is TRBJ2-1, with 7 positions matching TRBD1. V trimming: 3 bases; J trimming: 4 bases; junction bases outside the gene matches: 6. CDR3 length equals 15 residues. Germline loops: CDR1 KGHSH, CDR2 LQKENI. CDR3 sequence reads: CASSPRQGLYNEQFF. As DNA, the CDR3 is TGTGCCAGCTCACCGCGACAGGGATTATACAATGAGCAGTTCTTC.

The genes are TRBV12-2 and TRBJ2-5; whether TRBD2, the table's D call, matches the DNA was not checked. TRBV12-2 is termed a pseudogene. The CDR3 spans 19 residues. The CDR3 sequence is CASRLEGGLAGRRGETQYF. In nucleotides, the CDR3 is TGTGCAAGTCGCTTAGAAGGAGGGCTAGCGGGGAGGAGGGGAGAGACCCAGTACTTC.

J is TRBJ2-3 and V is TRBV2, with D tentatively TRBD1 (6 bases). CDR3 length: 16 residues. Germline CDR1 and CDR2: SNHLY and FYNNEI. V was clipped by 7 bases and J by 2 bases, with 19 bases between them. In DNA, the CDR3 is TGTGCCAGCATTGAGGGGGACCTGGAGAACACAGATACGCAGTATTTT. This gives the protein CASIEGDLENTDTQYF. The entire variable domain, with the rest obtained from reference TRBV2 and TRBJ2-3, is as follows: EPEVTQTPSHQVTQMGQEVILRCVPISNHLYFYWYRQILGQKVEFLVSFYNNEISEKSEIFDDQFSVERPDGSNFTLKIRSTKLEDSAMYFCASIEGDLENTDTQYFGPGTRLTVL.

This clonotype was counted at least ten times. V and J are TRBV4-3 and TRBJ2-1; the D gene is possibly TRBD1 (5 bases). V was cut by 3 bases and J by 3 bases, with 18 bases left in between. The CDR3 contains 17 residues. The V gene's germline CDR1 is LGHNA and CDR2 YSLEER. CDR3 protein: CASSQAWTSGSYNEQFF. The CDR3 DNA follows: TGCGCCAGCAGCCAGGCTTGGACATCTGGAAGCTACAATGAGCAGTTCTTC.

This clonotype was observed a few times. The chain uses TRBV20-1 and TRBJ2-5; 8 bases are shared with TRBD2. J lost 0 bases, V lost 1 base, and 7 bases had no gene match. Per germline, CDR1 DFQATT and CDR2 SNEGSKA (reference sequence). This CDR3 is built from 16 residues. CDR3 sequence: CSARAGRLAHQETQYF. The CDR3 coding sequence is TGCAGTGCTAGAGCGGGAAGACTAGCGCACCAAGAGACCCAGTACTTC.

The chain uses TRBV29-1 and TRBJ2-7; D call uncertain. Germline-derived CDR1 and CDR2 are SQVTM and ANQGSEA. Trimming left V 4 bases short and J 7 bases short, with 17 bases between. CDR3 length equals 13 residues. The CDR3 nucleotides are TGCAGCGTTGCCATCCACAAACCGAGGGAGCAGTACTTC. It is translated as CSVAIHKPREQYF.

The V and J genes are TRBV7-2 and TRBJ1-1; 9 nucleotides match TRBD1. There are 16 residues in the CDR3. The V and J ends lost 1 base and 9 bases, in that order; junction bases with no gene match: 12. Germline CDR1 and CDR2: SGHTA and FQGNSA. The CDR3 loop is CASSLVTGGSVGKAFF. The CDR3 nucleotides read TGTGCCAGCAGCTTAGTTACAGGGGGCTCTGTGGGTAAAGCTTTCTTT.

This clonotype appeared a few times. The chain has TRBV7-2 and TRBJ2-3; maybe TRBD2 (6 bases). The CDR3 is made up of 15 amino acids. The germline CDR1 and CDR2 sequences are SGHTA and FQGNSA. The V gene lost 1 base and the J gene lost 3 bases, with 11 bases spanning the gap. The DNA for the CDR3 is TGTGCCAGCAGCTTAGGCATTAGCGGAACAGATACGCAGTATTTT. It codes for CASSLGISGTDTQYF.

This clonotype was observed at least ten times. The chain couples TRBV5-4 to TRBJ2-7; D is perhaps TRBD1 (6 bases). Germline values: CDR1 SGHNT, CDR2 YYREEE (reference sequence). The CDR3 spans 14 residues. Between the trimmed V and J ends, which lost 4 bases and 2 bases, there was a span of 13 bases. CDR3 residues: CASSRPGVTYEQYF. For the CDR3, the DNA is TGTGCCAGCAGCCGGCCAGGGGTTACCTACGAGCAGTACTTC. Looking up the rest from reference TRBV5-4 and TRBJ2-7 gives the full variable domain: ETGVTQSPTHLIKTRGQQVTLRCSSQSGHNTVSWYQQALGQGPQFIFQYYREEENGRGNFPPRFSGLQFPNYSSELNVNALELDDSALYLCASSRPGVTYEQYFGPGTRLTVT.

This clonotype has ten or more counts. The chain couples TRBV28 to TRBJ2-7, with 9 bases identical to TRBD1. This CDR3 is built from 15 residues. Germline CDR1 is MDHEN and CDR2 is SYDVKM. The junction had 9 bases not matched to a gene; V was cut back by 2 bases and J by 7 bases. This CDR3 is CASSLEGQGSREQYF. In DNA form, the CDR3 reads TGTGCCAGCAGTTTAGAGGGACAGGGATCAAGGGAGCAGTACTTC.

This clonotype was seen only a few times. This rearrangement joins TRBV7-2 to TRBJ1-2, with 7 bases that match TRBD1. The CDR3 sequence is 13 residues long. The V and J ends lost 5 bases and 2 bases, in that order; junction bases with no gene match: 2. Looked up from germline, CDR1 is SGHTA and CDR2 is FQGNSA. The CDR3 here is CASSVDRNYGYTF. The CDR3 DNA follows: TGTGCCAGCAGCGTGGACAGGAACTATGGCTACACCTTC.